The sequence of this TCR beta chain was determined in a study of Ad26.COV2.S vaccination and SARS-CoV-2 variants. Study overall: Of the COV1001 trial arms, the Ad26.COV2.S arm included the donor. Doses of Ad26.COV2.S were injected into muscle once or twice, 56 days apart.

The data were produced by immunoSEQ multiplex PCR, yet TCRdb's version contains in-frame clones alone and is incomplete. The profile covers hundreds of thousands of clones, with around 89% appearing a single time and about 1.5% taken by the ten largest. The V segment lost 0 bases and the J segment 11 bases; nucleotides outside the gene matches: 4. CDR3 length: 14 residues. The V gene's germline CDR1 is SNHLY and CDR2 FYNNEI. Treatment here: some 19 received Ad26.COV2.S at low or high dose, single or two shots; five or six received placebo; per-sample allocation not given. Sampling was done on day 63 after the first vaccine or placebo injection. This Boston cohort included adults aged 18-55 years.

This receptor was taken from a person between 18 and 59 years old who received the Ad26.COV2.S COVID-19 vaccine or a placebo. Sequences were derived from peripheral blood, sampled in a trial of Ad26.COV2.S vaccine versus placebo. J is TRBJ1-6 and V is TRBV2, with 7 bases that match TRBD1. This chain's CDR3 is CASSEAETGTPLHF. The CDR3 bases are TGTGCCAGCAGTGAAGCGGAGACAGGGACACCCCTCCACTTT.